The 27 T cell receptor beta chains below were found in one sample sequenced in a study of T cells after yellow fever vaccination. In TCRdb, the 5' RACE reads were re-called with MiXCR into one record per CDR3 protein. The sample lists 200,000 to 300,000 distinct CDR3 sequences, less than 9% occurring once. The sample in question was CD4+ T cells sorted from PBMCs, obtained 15 days after the yellow fever booster vaccination. The receptors come from a man aged 30 to 45 who received the YFV17D yellow fever vaccine.

This clonotype has more than one count but fewer than ten. The rearrangement uses TRBV7-2 and TRBJ2-1, with D maybe TRBD2 (7 bases). Looked up from germline, CDR1 is SGHTA and CDR2 is FQGNSA. The germline V and J ends were trimmed by 5 bases and 4 bases, with 15 bases remaining between them. This CDR3 is 15 amino acids long. CDR3 in amino acids: CASSPAGAKYNEQFF. The DNA for the CDR3 is TGTGCCAGCAGCCCTGCGGGGGCGAAATACAATGAGCAGTTCTTC.

This clonotype has at least ten counts. DNA for the CDR3: TGTGCCAGCACCCGGACAGCCCAACCCTCCTACGAGCAGTACTTC. Translation: CASTRTAQPSYEQYF. The chain is built from TRBV11-2 and TRBJ2-7; tentative D call: TRBD1 (6 bases). The germline gives CDR1 SGHAT, CDR2 FQNNGV. Deletions cut 7 bases from V and 0 bases from J, with 16 bases between. This CDR3 has 15 amino acids.

The rearrangement uses TRBV5-1 and TRBJ1-4; D unresolved. This CDR3 has 14 residues. The germline V gene has CDR1 SGHRS and CDR2 YFSETQ. Trimming cost V 6 bases and J 5 bases, with 14 bases left between them. The chain's CDR3 is CASTGSTVNEKLFF. The CDR3 DNA follows: TGCGCCAGCACGGGAAGTACGGTGAATGAAAAACTGTTTTTT.

This clonotype was detected many times. V and J are TRBV9 and TRBJ1-5; tentative D call: TRBD1 (6 bases). CDR3 size: 13 residues. The ends were cut back, 0 bases at V and 5 bases at J, with 6 bases in the middle. Germline V gene sequence: CDR1 SGDLS, CDR2 YYNGEE. This CDR3 reads CASSVGTDQPQHF. The CDR3 DNA is TGTGCCAGCAGCGTAGGGACAGATCAGCCCCAGCATTTT.

This clonotype was counted at least ten times. The CDR3 DNA follows: TGTGCCAGCAGCTCAGGACAGGGCTGGGGCAATGAGCAGTTCTTC. Its translation is CASSSGQGWGNEQFF. The rearrangement joins TRBV5-6 to TRBJ2-1, with 8 bases lining up with TRBD1. Germline-derived CDR1 and CDR2 are SGHDT and YYEEEE. The CDR3 extends over 15 amino acids. Trimming took 3 bases from V and 6 from J; bases not matched to a gene: 8.

This clonotype showed up just a few times. The CDR3 DNA is TGTGCCAGCAGCACAGACACCTCTGGAAACACCATATATTTT. It translates to CASSTDTSGNTIYF. The chain couples TRBV7-9 to TRBJ1-3; D uncertain. The CDR3 contains 14 residues. CDR1 and CDR2 (germline): SEHNR, FQNEAQ (reference sequence). The V end was cut by 5 bases, the J end by 0 bases, with 8 bases between.

This clonotype was seen more than once but under ten times. The chain uses TRBV12-3 or TRBV12-4 and TRBJ2-7; 9 bases fit TRBD1. The CDR3 extends over 12 amino acids. Trimming cost V 4 bases and J 5 bases; bases outside gene matches: 0. The CDR3 region has the DNA TGTGCCAGCAGTTGGGACAGGGACGAGCAGTACTTC. Its protein is CASSWDRDEQYF.

This clonotype was seen many times. The chain carries TRBV12-3 or TRBV12-4 and TRBJ2-5; no clear D gene. V lost 2 bases and J lost 5, with 12 bases in between. The CDR3 spans 14 residues. CDR3 nucleotides: TGTGCCAGCAGTTTACAGGCCCCTCGGGAGACCCAGTACTTC. Its translation: CASSLQAPRETQYF.

This clonotype has only a few counts. This rearrangement joins TRBV28 to TRBJ2-1; D gene uncertain. There are 12 residues in the CDR3. V lost 3 bases and J lost 10, with 10 bases in between. Germline assignment: CDR1 MDHEN and CDR2 SYDVKM. For the CDR3, the DNA is TGTGCCAGCAGTTTGTTCGAGAGGGAGCAGTTCTTC. As protein: CASSLFEREQFF.

This clonotype was picked up many times. The chain is built from TRBV5-6 and TRBJ2-5; 7 bases are shared with TRBD1. The CDR3 runs to 14 residues. CDR1 is SGHDT, CDR2 YYEEEE, per germline. V shed 3 bases and J 5 bases; nucleotides not matched to a gene: 7. CDR3 in DNA: TGTGCCAGCAGCTCCCTGACAGGGTTGGAGACCCAGTACTTC. Its protein product is CASSSLTGLETQYF.

This clonotype occurred many times. V and J are TRBV5-1 and TRBJ1-1; 7 bases align to TRBD1. In germline, CDR1 is SGHRS, CDR2 YFSETQ. The CDR3 totals 14 residues. The J segment lost 2 bases and the V segment lost 2 bases, leaving 3 bases of the junction unmatched. CDR3: CASSFTGENTEAFF. The CDR3 nucleotides read TGCGCCAGCAGCTTCACAGGGGAAAACACTGAAGCTTTCTTT.

The J gene is TRBJ2-1, the V gene TRBV19; TRBD1 agrees at 10 bases. CDR1 is LNHDA and CDR2 is SQIVND in the germline V gene (reference sequence). Trimming cost V 3 bases and J 8 bases; bases outside gene matches: 10. This CDR3 region has 16 residues. The CDR3 loop is CASSMSTGTGVDEQFF. The CDR3 nucleotides are TGTGCCAGTAGTATGTCCACCGGGACAGGGGTCGATGAGCAGTTCTTC.

The V call is TRBV5-1, the J call TRBJ2-5; 8 bases match TRBD1. Looked up from germline, CDR1 is SGHRS and CDR2 is YFSETQ. The CDR3 spans 17 residues. J lost 4 bases, V lost 3 bases, and 14 bases had no gene match. CDR3 DNA sequence: TGCGCCAGCAGCTATGGGCGGTCGGACAGGGCGTCAGAGACCCAGTACTTC. Its translation is CASSYGRSDRASETQYF.

This clonotype was seen many times. The CDR3 DNA reads TGTGCCAGCAGTTACTTCGGGGTACATAAAGAGACCCAGTACTTC. Translating gives CASSYFGVHKETQYF. The chain uses TRBV6-5 and TRBJ2-5; possibly TRBD2 for D (5 bases). The germline V and J ends were trimmed by 1 base and 3 bases, with 12 bases remaining between them. CDR1 is MNHEY, CDR2 SVGAGI, per germline. The length of the CDR3 is 15 residues.

The chain is built from TRBV29-1 and TRBJ2-1, with 7 bases that match TRBD1. This CDR3 comprises 14 residues. The J segment lost 2 bases and the V segment lost 6 bases, leaving 7 bases of the junction unmatched. From germline, CDR1 is SQVTM and CDR2 ANQGSEA. The CDR3 region is CSVKTGLAYNEQFF. The CDR3, as DNA: TGCAGCGTAAAGACAGGGCTGGCCTACAATGAGCAGTTCTTC.

There are a few counts of this clonotype. The chain recombines TRBV5-1 with TRBJ2-1, with D unresolved. Germline V CDR1 and CDR2: SGHRS, YFSETQ. Trimming cost V 7 bases and J 6 bases, with 8 bases left between them. The CDR3 consists of 11 residues. The CDR3 region is CASAILNEQFF. The CDR3 DNA follows: TGCGCCAGCGCGATACTCAATGAGCAGTTCTTC.

This clonotype showed up just a few times. The rearrangement joins TRBV24-1 to TRBJ1-2; TRBD1 agrees at 7 bases. There are 15 residues in the CDR3. The ends lost 2 bases at V and 9 bases at J; junction bases unmatched: 11. CDR1 KGHDR and CDR2 SFDVKD come from the germline V gene. The DNA of the CDR3 is TGTGCCACCAGTGATTCGACCGACAGGGATAGTAGCTACACCTTC. Translating it yields CATSDSTDRDSSYTF.

In this sample, this clonotype turned up many times. The chain carries TRBV5-1 and TRBJ2-1, with 11 positions matching TRBD2. CDR1 is SGHRS and CDR2 is YFSETQ in the germline V gene. With V trimmed by 2 bases and J by 5 bases, 6 bases remained unmatched. The CDR3 has 16 residues. This CDR3 reads CASSFRVSGRDNEQFF. Written as DNA, the CDR3 is TGCGCCAGCAGCTTTCGGGTTAGCGGGAGGGACAATGAGCAGTTCTTC.

The V gene is TRBV11-2, the J gene TRBJ2-7, with no clear D. Trimming took off 6 bases at V and 6 bases at J, with 6 bases between the two ends. This CDR3 comprises 10 residues. Germline lookup yields CDR1 SGHAT and CDR2 FQNNGV. CDR3 loop: CASRGVEQYF. The CDR3 DNA reads TGTGCCAGCAGGGGTGTCGAGCAGTACTTC.

The chain is built from TRBV30 and TRBJ2-5; 9 positions match TRBD2. The trim removed 5 bases at V and 5 bases at J, leaving 9 bases unmatched. In germline, CDR1 is GTSNPN, CDR2 SVGIG (reference sequence). The CDR3 sequence is 14 residues long. CDR3 DNA sequence: TGTGCCTGGGATAACGCGGGAGGGCGGGAGACCCAGTACTTC. Amino acid sequence: CAWDNAGGRETQYF.

This chain joins TRBV5-6 and TRBJ1-6; TRBD1 matches 8 bases. The CDR3 runs 16 residues. Losses at the gene ends were 2 bases for V and 9 bases for J; bases not matched to a gene: 10. In germline, CDR1 is SGHDT, CDR2 YYEEEE. CDR3 sequence: CASSFQGQGRISPLHF. CDR3 nucleotides: TGTGCCAGCAGCTTTCAAGGACAGGGAAGAATTTCACCCCTCCACTTT.

The rearrangement joins TRBV12-3 or TRBV12-4 to TRBJ2-1, with 8 bases matching TRBD2. The CDR3 consists of 20 residues. V shed 3 bases and J 2 bases; nucleotides not matched to a gene: 18. CDR3 sequence (DNA): TGTGCCAGCAGTTTTACTAAAAGTTGGCGGGAGGCTGAGCCCTACAATGAGCAGTTCTTC. It translates to CASSFTKSWREAEPYNEQFF.

This chain uses TRBV20-1 with TRBJ2-3, with D tentatively TRBD2 (7 bases). The germline V gene has CDR1 DFQATT and CDR2 SNEGSKA (reference sequence). The CDR3 is made up of 13 amino acids. The germline V and J ends were trimmed by 3 bases and 5 bases, with 12 bases remaining between them. In DNA form, the CDR3 reads TGCAGTGCTAGGAGGGGGACTAAAGATACGCAGTATTTT. It translates to CSARRGTKDTQYF.

The J gene is TRBJ2-2, the V gene TRBV29-1; D uncertain. V lost 4 bases, J lost 2 bases, and 5 bases lay in between. The CDR3 has 12 residues. The germline V gene encodes CDR1 SQVTM and CDR2 ANQGSEA. CDR3 in amino acids: CSVVGNTGELFF. The CDR3, as DNA: TGCAGCGTTGTAGGTAACACCGGGGAGCTGTTTTTT.

The rearrangement joins TRBV21-1 to TRBJ2-5. TRBV21-1 is described as a pseudogene. The CDR3 is made up of 13 amino acids. The CDR3 DNA reads as TGTGCCAGCAGCCGCAACTCGGGAGAGACCCAGTACTTC. Its protein product is CASSRNSGETQYF.

This chain connects TRBV6-5 to TRBJ2-1; TRBD2 matches at 8 bases. CDR3 length: 15 residues. V dropped 2 bases and J dropped 6; count of bases not matched to a gene: 6. CDR1 and CDR2 from the germline V gene are MNHEY and SVGAGI. The CDR3 bases are TGTGCCAGCAGTTACGGGGGGAGCGGGGGCAATGAGCAGTTCTTC. It encodes CASSYGGSGGNEQFF.

This clonotype appeared many times. This chain connects TRBV12-3 or TRBV12-4 to TRBJ1-2; maybe TRBD1 (5 bases). CDR3 size: 12 residues. V gave up 6 bases and J gave up 6 bases, with 11 bases separating them. CDR3 nucleotides: TGTGCCAGCAGAGCGCAAGGGGATGGCTACACCTTC. Its protein is CASRAQGDGYTF.